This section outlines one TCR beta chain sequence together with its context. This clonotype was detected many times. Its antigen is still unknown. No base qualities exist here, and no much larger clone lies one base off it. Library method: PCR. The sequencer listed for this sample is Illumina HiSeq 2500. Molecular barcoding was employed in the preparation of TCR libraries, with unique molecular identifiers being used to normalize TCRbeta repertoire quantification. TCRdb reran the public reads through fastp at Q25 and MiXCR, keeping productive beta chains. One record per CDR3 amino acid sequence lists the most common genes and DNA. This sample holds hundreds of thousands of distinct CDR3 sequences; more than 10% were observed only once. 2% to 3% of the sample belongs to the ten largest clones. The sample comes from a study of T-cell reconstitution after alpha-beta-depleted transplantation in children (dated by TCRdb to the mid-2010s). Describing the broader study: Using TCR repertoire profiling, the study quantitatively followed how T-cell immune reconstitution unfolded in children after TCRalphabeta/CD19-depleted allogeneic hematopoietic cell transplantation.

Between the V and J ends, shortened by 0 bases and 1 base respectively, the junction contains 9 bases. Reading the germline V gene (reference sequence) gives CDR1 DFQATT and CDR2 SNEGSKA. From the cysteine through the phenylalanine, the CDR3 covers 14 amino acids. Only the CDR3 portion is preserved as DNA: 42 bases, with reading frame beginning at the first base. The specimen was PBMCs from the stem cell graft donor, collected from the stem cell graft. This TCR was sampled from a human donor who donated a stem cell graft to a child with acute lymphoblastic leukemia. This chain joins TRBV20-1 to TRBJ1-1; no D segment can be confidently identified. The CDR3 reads CSARDSRGNTEAFF. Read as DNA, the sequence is TGCAGTGCTAGAGATAGCCGTGGGAACACTGAAGCTTTCTTT.